The clone carrying this T cell receptor (beta chain) was seen a single time. Some clones are missing from TCRdb's copy, which holds only in-frame ones; the method was immunoSEQ multiplex PCR. Among some 8,100 clones listed, about 90% were seen once. CDR1 is MNHEY, CDR2 SMNVEV, per germline (reference sequence). The J segment lost 3 bases and the V segment lost 5 bases, leaving 10 bases of the junction unmatched. CDR3 length: 16 residues. This entry belongs to a study of blood T cell repertoires in COVID-19. At the level of the study: The samples span acute and convalescent COVID-19 from the United States, Italy and Spain.

The chain combines TRBV27 with TRBJ2-1; 7 bases line up with TRBD1. This TCR was recovered from a woman aged 50 to 60 with active COVID-19. Sequencing was performed on peripheral blood. The CDR3 region is CASSTDRDGYYNEQFF. Here the CDR3 DNA reads TGTGCCAGCAGTACCGACAGGGATGGGTACTACAATGAGCAGTTCTTC.